Listed here are 9 T cell receptor beta chains from one sample, sequenced in a study of blood T cell repertoires in COVID-19. Assay: immunoSEQ multiplex PCR; the TCRdb copy retains only in-frame clones and omits some. Among about 170,000 clones listed, about 85% were seen once. The source material was peripheral blood. These receptors originate from a man in his 60s who had recovered from COVID-19.

The rearrangement links TRBV18 to TRBJ1-2, with 7 positions matching TRBD1. With 6 bases clipped from V and 1 base from J, the junction kept 8 bases outside the gene matches. CDR3 length equals 15 residues. From germline, CDR1 is KGHSH and CDR2 LQKENI. In DNA, the CDR3 is TGTGCCAGCTCTTCCGGGACAGTAAATAACTATGGCTACACCTTC. Its protein is CASSSGTVNNYGYTF.

This clone appeared a single time. The genes are TRBV27 and TRBJ1-2, with 8 bases fitting TRBD1. This CDR3 is built from 13 residues. The J segment lost 8 bases and the V segment lost 3 bases, leaving 5 bases of the junction unmatched. Germline-derived CDR1 and CDR2 are MNHEY and SMNVEV (reference sequence). For the CDR3, the DNA is TGTGCCAGCAGTTTCCGACAGGGGCACGGCTACACCTTC. This translates into CASSFRQGHGYTF.

The chain joins TRBV6-5 to TRBJ1-1; D not certain. This CDR3 comprises 15 residues. Trimming shortened V by 0 bases and J by 2 bases, and 10 bases separated the two germline ends. The germline V gene has CDR1 MNHEY and CDR2 SVGAGI. The CDR3 protein is CASSYSISENTEAFF. The CDR3 DNA reads TGTGCCAGCAGTTACTCCATCTCAGAAAACACTGAAGCTTTCTTT.

The chain combines TRBV5-1 with TRBJ2-1; perhaps TRBD2 as D (7 bases). The CDR3 covers 15 residues. Germline CDR1 reads SGHRS; CDR2 reads YFSETQ. V was pared by 4 bases and J by 6 bases, with 17 bases between. The CDR3 spells CASSLIRGGLNEQFF. Here the CDR3 DNA reads TGCGCCAGCAGCCTCATTAGGGGGGGCCTCAATGAGCAGTTCTTC.

The rearrangement links TRBV7-9 to TRBJ1-2; TRBD1 agrees at 7 bases. Trimming cost V 8 bases and J 4 bases; bases outside gene matches: 4. Per the germline V gene, CDR1 is SEHNR and CDR2 is FQNEAQ (reference sequence). This CDR3 is 12 amino acids long. The CDR3 region has the DNA TGTGCCAGCGGACAGGCCTCCTATGGCTACACCTTC. Its translation: CASGQASYGYTF.

The chain recombines TRBV6-6 with TRBJ1-5, with a weak D call TRBD1 (5 bases). V lost 0 bases and J 1 base, leaving 7 bases between the germline ends. The CDR3 has 15 amino acids. CDR1 MNHNY and CDR2 SVGAGI come from the germline V gene (reference sequence). CDR3 sequence (DNA): TGTGCCAGCAGTTACTCGGCAGGGAGCAATCAGCCCCAGCATTTT. It encodes CASSYSAGSNQPQHF.

This CDR3 reads CASSRGTGHSTEAFF. The CDR3 bases are TGTGCCAGCAGCCGGGGGACAGGGCACTCCACTGAAGCTTTCTTT. The chain combines TRBV6-6 with TRBJ1-1; 9 positions agree with TRBD1. Losses at the gene ends were 6 bases for V and 4 bases for J; bases not matched to a gene: 9. Germline values: CDR1 MNHNY, CDR2 SVGAGI (reference sequence). This CDR3 has 15 amino acids.

This clone has just a few counts. CDR3 sequence: CASSGGTSGGAYEQYF. As DNA, the CDR3 is TGCGCCAGCAGCGGCGGGACTAGCGGGGGGGCTTACGAGCAGTACTTC. The chain links TRBV5-1 to TRBJ2-7, with 16 bases lining up with TRBD2. The length of the CDR3 is 16 residues. V was pared by 4 bases and J by 4 bases, with 5 bases of the junction left unmatched. Germline CDR1 is SGHRS and CDR2 is YFSETQ.

A few counts support this clone. This chain joins TRBV14 and TRBJ2-1; D perhaps matches TRBD1 (5 bases). The CDR3 is 12 amino acids. CDR1 and CDR2 from the germline V gene are SGHDN and FVKESK. V gave up 1 base and J gave up 11 bases, with 9 bases separating them. The CDR3 nucleotides read TGTGCCAGCAGCCAAGTACAGGCAAAGCAGTTCTTC. Amino acid sequence: CASSQVQAKQFF.